This T cell receptor (beta chain) was sequenced during a study of T cells in Graves' hyperthyroidism and ophthalmopathy. From RNA transcripts, TCR beta CDR3 regions were amplified. First-round RT-PCR with HTBI primers amplified the TCR CDR3 region. TCRdb re-called the multiplex PCR reads through MiXCR, storing one row per CDR3 protein. The sample records under 800,000 distinct CDR3 sequences, roughly 15% being singletons. This clonotype showed up many times. J was trimmed by 1 base and V by 6 bases; bases with no gene match: 13. Germline V gene data show CDR1 as SNHLY and CDR2 as FYNNEI. The CDR3 is 18 amino acids.

The rearrangement joins TRBV2 to TRBJ2-5, with 11 positions matching TRBD2. Material for sequencing was blood. The sequence was obtained from a young woman with Graves' hyperthyroidism. In nucleotides, the CDR3 is TGTGCCAGCAGCCCCTGGGCTAGCGGGAGGCCGCGCCAAGAGACCCAGTACTTC. Translated: CASSPWASGRPRQETQYF.